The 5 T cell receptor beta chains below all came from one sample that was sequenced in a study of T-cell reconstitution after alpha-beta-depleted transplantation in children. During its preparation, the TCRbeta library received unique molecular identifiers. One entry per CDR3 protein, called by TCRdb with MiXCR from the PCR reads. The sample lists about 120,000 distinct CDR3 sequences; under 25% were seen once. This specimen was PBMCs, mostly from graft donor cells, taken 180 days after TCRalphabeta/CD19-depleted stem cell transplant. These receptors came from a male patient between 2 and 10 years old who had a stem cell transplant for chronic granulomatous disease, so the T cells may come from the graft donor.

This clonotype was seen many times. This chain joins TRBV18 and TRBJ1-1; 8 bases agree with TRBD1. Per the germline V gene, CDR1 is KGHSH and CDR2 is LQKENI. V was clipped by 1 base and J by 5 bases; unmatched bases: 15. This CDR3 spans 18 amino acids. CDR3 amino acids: CASSPRIQGAFNGTEAFF. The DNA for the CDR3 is TGTGCCAGCTCACCACGGATTCAGGGGGCGTTCAACGGAACTGAAGCTTTCTTT.

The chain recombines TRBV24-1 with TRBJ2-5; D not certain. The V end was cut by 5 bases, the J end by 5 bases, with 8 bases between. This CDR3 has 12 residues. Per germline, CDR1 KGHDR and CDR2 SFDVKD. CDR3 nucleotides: TGTGCCACCAGTGGGTTTGGGGAGACCCAGTACTTC. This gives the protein CATSGFGETQYF.

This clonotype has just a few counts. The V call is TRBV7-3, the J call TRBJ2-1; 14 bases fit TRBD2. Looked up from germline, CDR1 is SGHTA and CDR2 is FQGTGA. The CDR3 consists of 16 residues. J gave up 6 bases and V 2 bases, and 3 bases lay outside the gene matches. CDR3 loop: CASSLDGLAGGNEQFF. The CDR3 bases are TGTGCCAGCAGCTTAGATGGACTAGCGGGAGGCAATGAGCAGTTCTTC.

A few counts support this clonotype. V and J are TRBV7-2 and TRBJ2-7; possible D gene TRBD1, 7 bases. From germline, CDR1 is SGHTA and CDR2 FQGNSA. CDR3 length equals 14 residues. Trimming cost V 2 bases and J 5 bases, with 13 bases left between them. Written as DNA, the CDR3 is TGTGCCAGCAGCTTAAGGAGGGGGCGCGACGAGCAGTACTTC. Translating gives CASSLRRGRDEQYF. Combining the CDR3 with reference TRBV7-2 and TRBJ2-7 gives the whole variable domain GAGVSQSPSNKVTEKGKDVELRCDPISGHTALYWYRQSLGQGLEFLIYFQGNSAPDKSGLPSDRFSAERTGGSVSTLTIQRTQQEDSAVYLCASSLRRGRDEQYFGPGTRLTVT.

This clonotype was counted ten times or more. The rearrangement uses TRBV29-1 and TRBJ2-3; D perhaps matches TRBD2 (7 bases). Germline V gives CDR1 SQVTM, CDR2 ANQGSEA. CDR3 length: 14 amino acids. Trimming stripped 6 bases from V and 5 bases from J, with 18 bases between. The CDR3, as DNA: TGCAGCGTCCGGTGGGGGGGCGCGAAAGATACGCAGTATTTT. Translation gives CSVRWGGAKDTQYF.